The clone carrying this T cell receptor beta chain was observed many times. Its antigen is as yet unknown. The data were taken from a study of T-cell memory formation after mild COVID-19. Study-wide points: CD4+ contracting clones lay mainly in CM and EM, CD8+ ones in EMRA.

Trimming pared 1 base from V and 6 bases from J, leaving 10 bases between. The germline gives CDR1 MDHEN, CDR2 SYDVKM. The CDR3 covers 14 residues. Each CDR3 protein gets one entry after TCRdb re-called the 5' RACE reads with MiXCR. The sample includes roughly 310,000 distinct CDR3 sequences, more than 15% of them seen just once. The chain employs TRBV28 and TRBJ1-5; D gene ambiguous. Source material: PBMCs or a T cell subset sorted from them (not recorded which). This TCR derives from a man aged 18 to 30 who had mild COVID-19 (a few samples of this study predate the infection). Cell type and time point are not known. The CDR3 sequence: CASSLSPSSQPQHF. CDR3 coding DNA: TGTGCCAGCAGTTTATCTCCCTCCAGTCAGCCCCAGCATTTT.